This T cell receptor (beta chain) was sequenced during a study of CXCR3-negative and CXCR3-positive naive CD8 T cells. Findings of the study overall: Both naive subsets showed comparably high diversity, and memory CD8+ cells showed much lower diversity. TRBV-TRBJ usage was alike in naive CXCR3-negative and CXCR3-positive cells but differed in memory cells. The naive subsets expressed comparable surface CD5, and the authors inferred TCR strength from TRB CDR3 properties. Against CXCR3-negative naive cells, CXCR3-positive naive cells showed more hydrophobic TRB CDR3s.

The authors prepared UMI-labeled TRB cDNA libraries by 5' RACE. From its re-call of the 5' RACE reads, TCRdb lists each CDR3 protein once, without DNA. Its table lists 150,000 or so distinct CDR3 sequences. Triplicates of a few hundred thousand cells were sorted from each CD8+ T cell subset. The germline V gene encodes CDR1 SGHAT and CDR2 FQNNGV. The CDR3 sequence is 15 residues long. In the case of this clonotype: The antigen is undetermined.

This clonotype was obtained from a human donor in good health. Some clones in this sample may be carry-over from other donors' samples. The chain has TRBV11-2 and TRBJ1-1; the TCRdb call, TRBD1, lacks DNA for checking. What was sequenced was naive CXCR3+ CD8+ T cells from blood. Subset: CD45RO-CCR7+CD27+CD95- naive CD8+ T cells expressing CXCR3 (TNR3+). Here the CDR3 reads CASNHLQGGNTEAFF.